These 5 T cell receptor beta chains share one sample of origin, sequenced in a study of blood T cell repertoires in COVID-19. Sequenced by immunoSEQ multiplex PCR; TCRdb stores in-frame clones only, minus some. The table lists around 40,000 clones, approximately 81% of them singletons. Sequences were obtained from peripheral blood. These receptors originate from a human donor in a cohort sampled during active COVID-19.

This clone has a single count. This chain uses TRBV21-1 with TRBJ2-1; the D call TRBD1 from the table was never checked on the DNA. TRBV21-1 is deemed a pseudogene. The CDR3 covers 17 residues. CDR3 amino acids: CASSKRSGGLSVHEQFF. The CDR3 region has the DNA TGTGCCAGCAGCAAGAGGAGTGGGGGCTTATCGGTGCATGAGCAGTTCTTC.

J is TRBJ2-2 and V is TRBV2; D is perhaps TRBD2 (5 bases). Trimming pared 4 bases from V and 4 bases from J, leaving 10 bases between. Germline CDR1 and CDR2: SNHLY and FYNNEI. The CDR3 length is 14 residues. CDR3 coding DNA: TGTGCCAGCAGTGTAGAACGGGGCACCGGGGAGCTGTTTTTT. Its protein is CASSVERGTGELFF. The whole variable domain, filled in from reference TRBV2 and TRBJ2-2, reads EPEVTQTPSHQVTQMGQEVILRCVPISNHLYFYWYRQILGQKVEFLVSFYNNEISEKSEIFDDQFSVERPDGSNFTLKIRSTKLEDSAMYFCASSVERGTGELFFGEGSRLTVL.

The CDR3 loop is CASSLEGGRTEAFF. DNA for the CDR3: TGCGCCAGCAGCTTGGAGGGTGGGAGAACTGAAGCTTTCTTT. This chain uses TRBV5-1 with TRBJ1-1; D is uncertain. Germline assignment: CDR1 SGHRS and CDR2 YFSETQ. The CDR3 consists of 14 residues. Trimming took 0 bases from V and 5 from J, leaving 11 bases between them.

V gene TRBV6-5 combines with J gene TRBJ1-3; possibly TRBD1 for D (6 bases). V was cut by 4 bases and J by 1 base, with 14 bases left in between. The CDR3 length is 16 residues. Germline V gene data show CDR1 as MNHEY and CDR2 as SVGAGI. This CDR3 reads CASSSPTGPSGNTIYF. The CDR3 DNA is TGTGCCAGCAGTTCCCCGACAGGCCCTTCTGGAAACACCATATATTTT.

V gene TRBV10-3 combines with J gene TRBJ2-7; 7 bases map to TRBD2. The CDR3 sequence is 15 residues long. Trimming cost V 4 bases and J 3 bases; bases outside gene matches: 9. Germline loops: CDR1 ENHRY, CDR2 SYGVKD. CDR3 bases: TGTGCCATCAGTGGGGGGGGAGCCAGCAACTACGAGCAGTACTTC. Its protein is CAISGGGASNYEQYF.